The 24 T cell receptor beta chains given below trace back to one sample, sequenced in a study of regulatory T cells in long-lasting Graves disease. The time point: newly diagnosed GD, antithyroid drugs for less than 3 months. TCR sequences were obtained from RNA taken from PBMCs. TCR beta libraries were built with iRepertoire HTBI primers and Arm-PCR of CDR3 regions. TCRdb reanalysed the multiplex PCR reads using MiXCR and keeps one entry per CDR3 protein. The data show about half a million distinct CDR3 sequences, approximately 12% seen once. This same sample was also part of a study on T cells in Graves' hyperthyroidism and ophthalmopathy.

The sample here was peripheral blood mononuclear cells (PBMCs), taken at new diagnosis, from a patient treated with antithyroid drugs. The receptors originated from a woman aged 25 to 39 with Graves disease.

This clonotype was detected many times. In DNA, the CDR3 is TGTGCCAGCTGGGGAGATTCACCCCTCCACTTT. Amino acid sequence: CASWGDSPLHF. The chain links TRBV2 to TRBJ1-6; unclear D gene. CDR1 and CDR2 (germline): SNHLY, FYNNEI. The CDR3 spans 11 residues. V was cut by 8 bases and J by 8 bases, with 7 bases left in between.

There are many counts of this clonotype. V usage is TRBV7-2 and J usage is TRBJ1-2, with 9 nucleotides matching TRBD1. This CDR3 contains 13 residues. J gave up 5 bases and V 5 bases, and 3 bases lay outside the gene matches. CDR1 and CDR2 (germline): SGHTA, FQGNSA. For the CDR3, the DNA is TGTGCCAGCAGCCCACAGGGGGCGTATGGCTACACCTTC. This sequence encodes CASSPQGAYGYTF.

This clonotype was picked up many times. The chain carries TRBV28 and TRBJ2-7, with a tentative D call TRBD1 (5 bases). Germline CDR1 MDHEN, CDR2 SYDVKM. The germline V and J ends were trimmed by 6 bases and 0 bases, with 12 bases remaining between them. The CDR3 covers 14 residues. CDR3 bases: TGTGCCAGCAGAGGGGCCCTGACCTCCTACGAGCAGTACTTC. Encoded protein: CASRGALTSYEQYF.

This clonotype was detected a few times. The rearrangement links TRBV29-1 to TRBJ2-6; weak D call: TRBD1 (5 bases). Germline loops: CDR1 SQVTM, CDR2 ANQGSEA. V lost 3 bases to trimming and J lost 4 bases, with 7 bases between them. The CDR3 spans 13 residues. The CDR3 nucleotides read TGCAGCGTTGATCAGGGCGGGGCCAACGTCCTGACTTTC. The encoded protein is CSVDQGGANVLTF.

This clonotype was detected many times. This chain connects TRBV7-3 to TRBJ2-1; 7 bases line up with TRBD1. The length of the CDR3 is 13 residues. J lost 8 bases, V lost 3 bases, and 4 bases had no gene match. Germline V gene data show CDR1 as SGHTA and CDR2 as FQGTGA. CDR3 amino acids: CASSFDRAYEQFF. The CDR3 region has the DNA TGTGCCAGCAGCTTTGACAGGGCCTATGAGCAGTTCTTC.

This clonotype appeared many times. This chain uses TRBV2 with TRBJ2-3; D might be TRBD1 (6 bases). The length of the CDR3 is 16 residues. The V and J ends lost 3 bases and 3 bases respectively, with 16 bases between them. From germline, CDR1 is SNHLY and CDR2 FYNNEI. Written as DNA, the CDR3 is TGTGCCAGCAGTGAGGGGGCCCCCCCAGGGACAGATACGCAGTATTTT. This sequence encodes CASSEGAPPGTDTQYF.

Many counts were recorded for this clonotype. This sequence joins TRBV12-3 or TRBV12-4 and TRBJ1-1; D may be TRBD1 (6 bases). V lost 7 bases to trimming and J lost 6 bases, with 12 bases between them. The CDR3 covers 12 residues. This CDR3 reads CASTRGAAEAFF. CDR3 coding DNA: TGTGCCAGCACCAGGGGTGCCGCTGAAGCTTTCTTT.

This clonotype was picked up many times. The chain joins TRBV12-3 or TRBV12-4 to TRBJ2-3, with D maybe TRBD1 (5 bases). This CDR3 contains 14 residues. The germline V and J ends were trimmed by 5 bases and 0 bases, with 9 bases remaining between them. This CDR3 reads CASSRQPSTDTQYF. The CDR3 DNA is TGTGCCAGCAGTCGACAGCCTAGCACAGATACGCAGTATTTT.

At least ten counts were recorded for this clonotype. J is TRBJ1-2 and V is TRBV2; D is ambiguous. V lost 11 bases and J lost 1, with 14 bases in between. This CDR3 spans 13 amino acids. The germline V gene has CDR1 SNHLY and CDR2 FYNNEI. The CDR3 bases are TGTGCCGAGCAGAACCTTTATAACTATGGCTACACCTTC. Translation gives CAEQNLYNYGYTF. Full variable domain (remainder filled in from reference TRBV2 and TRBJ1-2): EPEVTQTPSHQVTQMGQEVILRCVPISNHLYFYWYRQILGQKVEFLVSFYNNEISEKSEIFDDQFSVERPDGSNFTLKIRSTKLEDSAMYFCAEQNLYNYGYTFGSGTRLTVV.

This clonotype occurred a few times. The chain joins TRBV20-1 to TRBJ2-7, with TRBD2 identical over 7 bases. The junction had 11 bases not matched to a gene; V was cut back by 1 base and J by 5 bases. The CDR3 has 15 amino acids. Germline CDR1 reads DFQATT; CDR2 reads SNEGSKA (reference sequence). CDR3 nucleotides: TGCAGTGCTAGAGCGGGGGGAGGGCAGGTCCACGAGCAGTACTTC. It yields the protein CSARAGGGQVHEQYF.

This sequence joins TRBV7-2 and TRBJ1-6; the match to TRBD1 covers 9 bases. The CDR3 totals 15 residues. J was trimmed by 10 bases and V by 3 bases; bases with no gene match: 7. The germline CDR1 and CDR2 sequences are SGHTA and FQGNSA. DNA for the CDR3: TGTGCCAGCAGCTTGGGGACAGGGATTCTGTCACCCCTCCACTTT. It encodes CASSLGTGILSPLHF.

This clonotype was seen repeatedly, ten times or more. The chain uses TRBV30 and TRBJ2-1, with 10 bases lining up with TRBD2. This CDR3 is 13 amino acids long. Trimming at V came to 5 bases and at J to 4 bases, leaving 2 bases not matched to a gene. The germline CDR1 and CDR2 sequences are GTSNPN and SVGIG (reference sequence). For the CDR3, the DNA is TGTGCCTGGGGAGCGGGGGGGTACAATGAGCAGTTCTTC. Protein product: CAWGAGGYNEQFF.

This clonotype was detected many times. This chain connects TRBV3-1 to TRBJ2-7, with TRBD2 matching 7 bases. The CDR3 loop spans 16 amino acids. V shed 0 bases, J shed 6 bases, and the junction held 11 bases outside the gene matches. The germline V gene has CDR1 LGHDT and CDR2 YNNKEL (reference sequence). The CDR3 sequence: CASSQDTPPWGGEQYF. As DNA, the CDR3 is TGTGCCAGCAGCCAAGATACCCCCCCTTGGGGGGGCGAGCAGTACTTC.

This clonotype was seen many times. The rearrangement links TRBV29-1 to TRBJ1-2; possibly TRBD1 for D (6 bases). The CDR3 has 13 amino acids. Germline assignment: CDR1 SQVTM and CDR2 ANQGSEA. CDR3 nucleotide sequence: TGCAGACCCAGGGGATGGATTAACTATGGCTACACCTTC. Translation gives CRPRGWINYGYTF.

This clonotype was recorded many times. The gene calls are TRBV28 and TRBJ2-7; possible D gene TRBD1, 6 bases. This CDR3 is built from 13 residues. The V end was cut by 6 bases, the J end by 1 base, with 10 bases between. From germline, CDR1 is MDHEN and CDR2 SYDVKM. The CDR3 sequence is CASRRDTSYEQYF. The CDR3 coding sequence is TGTGCCAGCAGAAGGGACACATCCTACGAGCAGTACTTC. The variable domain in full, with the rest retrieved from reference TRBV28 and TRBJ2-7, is DVKVTQSSRYLVKRTGEKVFLECVQDMDHENMFWYRQDPGLGLRLIYFSYDVKMKEKGDIPEGYSVSREKKERFSLILESASTNQTSMYLCASRRDTSYEQYFGPGTRLTVT.

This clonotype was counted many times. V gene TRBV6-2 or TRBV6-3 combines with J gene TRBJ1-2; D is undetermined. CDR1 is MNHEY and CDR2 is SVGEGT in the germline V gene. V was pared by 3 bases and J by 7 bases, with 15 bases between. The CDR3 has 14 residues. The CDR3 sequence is CASSYGEGWAGYTF. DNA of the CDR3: TGTGCCAGCAGTTATGGGGAGGGTTGGGCTGGCTACACCTTC.

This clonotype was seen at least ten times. CDR3 in DNA: TGTGCCAGCAGTTCCGGGACATCACCTCGTGGCGGCTACACCTTC. This codes for CASSSGTSPRGGYTF. J is TRBJ1-2 and V is TRBV27; weak D call: TRBD1 (6 bases). CDR1 and CDR2 (germline): MNHEY, SMNVEV (reference sequence). CDR3 size: 15 residues. Trimming pared 4 bases from V and 8 bases from J, leaving 20 bases between.

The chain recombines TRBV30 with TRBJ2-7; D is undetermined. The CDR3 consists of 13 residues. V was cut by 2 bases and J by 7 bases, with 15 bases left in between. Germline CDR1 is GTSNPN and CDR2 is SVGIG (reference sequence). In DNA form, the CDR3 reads TGTGCCTGGAGTAGGATACTTTTCTTGGAGCAGTACTTC. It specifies CAWSRILFLEQYF.

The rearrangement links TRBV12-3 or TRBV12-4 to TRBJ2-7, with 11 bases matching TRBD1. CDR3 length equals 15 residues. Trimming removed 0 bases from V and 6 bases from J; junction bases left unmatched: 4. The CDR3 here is CASSLAGTGGREQYF. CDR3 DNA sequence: TGTGCCAGCAGTTTAGCAGGGACAGGGGGTCGCGAGCAGTACTTC.

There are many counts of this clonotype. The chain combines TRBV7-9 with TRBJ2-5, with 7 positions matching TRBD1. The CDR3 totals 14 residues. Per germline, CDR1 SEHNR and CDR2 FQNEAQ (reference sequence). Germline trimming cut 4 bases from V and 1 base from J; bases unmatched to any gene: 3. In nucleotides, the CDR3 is TGTGCCAGCAGCTGGGGGACAGCCCAAGAGACCCAGTACTTC. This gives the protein CASSWGTAQETQYF.

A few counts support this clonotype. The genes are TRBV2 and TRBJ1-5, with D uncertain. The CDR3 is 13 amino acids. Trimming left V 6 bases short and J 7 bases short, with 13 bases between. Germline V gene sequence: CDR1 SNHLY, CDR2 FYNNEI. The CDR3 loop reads CASRTRSIQPQHF. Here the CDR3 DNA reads TGTGCCAGCAGAACGAGGTCTATACAGCCCCAGCATTTT. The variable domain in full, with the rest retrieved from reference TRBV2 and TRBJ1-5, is EPEVTQTPSHQVTQMGQEVILRCVPISNHLYFYWYRQILGQKVEFLVSFYNNEISEKSEIFDDQFSVERPDGSNFTLKIRSTKLEDSAMYFCASRTRSIQPQHFGDGTRLSIL.

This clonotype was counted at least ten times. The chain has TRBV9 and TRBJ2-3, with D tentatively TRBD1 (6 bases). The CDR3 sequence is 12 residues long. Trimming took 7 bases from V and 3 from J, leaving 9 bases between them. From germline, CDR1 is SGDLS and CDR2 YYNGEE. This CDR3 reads CASHRVTDTQYF. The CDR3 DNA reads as TGTGCCAGCCACAGGGTAACAGATACGCAGTATTTT.

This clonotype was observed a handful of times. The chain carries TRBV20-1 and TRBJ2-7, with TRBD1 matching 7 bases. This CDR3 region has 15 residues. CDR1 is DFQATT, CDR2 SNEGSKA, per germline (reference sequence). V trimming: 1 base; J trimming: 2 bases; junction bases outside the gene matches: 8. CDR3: CSARVGGRGPYEQYF. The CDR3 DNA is TGCAGTGCTAGAGTAGGGGGCCGGGGACCCTACGAGCAGTACTTC.

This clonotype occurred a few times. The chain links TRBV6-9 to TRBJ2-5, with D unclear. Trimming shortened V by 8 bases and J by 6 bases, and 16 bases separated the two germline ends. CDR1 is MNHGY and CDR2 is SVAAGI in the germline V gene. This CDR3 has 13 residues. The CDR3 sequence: CASGLLDIQTQYF. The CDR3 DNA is TGTGCCAGCGGTTTACTCGATATACAGACCCAGTACTTC.